Listed below are T cell receptor beta chains from one sample, sequenced in a study of blood T cell repertoires in COVID-19. Measured with immunoSEQ multiplex PCR; TCRdb has only the in-frame clones, and not every one. The sample yields more than 300,000 clones, about nine tenths seen once. The material sequenced was PBMCs or T cells enriched from blood (not recorded which). The receptor source for this set is a middle-aged woman who had been exposed to COVID-19. Each CDR3 is given with its conserved first and last residue.

cdr3_aa v_call cdr3_length j_call
CASSENGEQYF TRBV6-1 11 TRBJ2-7
CASSSTGGNEKLFF TRBV7-9 14 TRBJ1-4
CAWRGGTYEQYF TRBV30 12 TRBJ2-7
CASSIGQGETQYF TRBV19 13 TRBJ2-5
CASSMEGAGGYTF TRBV19 13 TRBJ1-2
CASMSPGGGSTEAFF TRBV6-5 15 TRBJ1-1
CASSFGRDTEAFF TRBV12-3/TRBV12-4 13 TRBJ1-1
CASSEGRGRTYEQYF TRBV6-1 15 TRBJ2-7
CASSYERGGRTDTQYF TRBV6-2/TRBV6-3 16 TRBJ2-3
CASSMGQGVGGYTF TRBV2 14 TRBJ1-2
CASSASGWGGDTQYF TRBV9 15 TRBJ2-3
CASSSDFRTGGNYGYTF TRBV5-1 17 TRBJ1-2
CASSGQGYNEQFF TRBV2 13 TRBJ2-1
CASSRFEPLHF TRBV7-9 11 TRBJ1-6
CATSDPRQVHQPQHF TRBV24-1 15 TRBJ1-5
CASSQGSAFF TRBV6-5 10 TRBJ1-1
CASSVYTAGELFF TRBV9 13 TRBJ2-2
CASGLVLDGRGNTIYF TRBV12-5 16 TRBJ1-3
CAWDPPGVRSNEQFF TRBV30 15 TRBJ2-1
CASSLGTANTEAFF TRBV5-1 14 TRBJ1-1
CASSETGPGNTIYF TRBV6-1 14 TRBJ1-3
CASYGLRGVAEKLFF TRBV19 15 TRBJ1-4
CATKQGSSEKLFF TRBV6-5 13 TRBJ1-4
CASSGAPWDRGRVALGYTF TRBV6-1 19 TRBJ1-2
CASSVRPNTEAFF TRBV10-1 13 TRBJ1-1
CASSYSTFNTEAFF TRBV6-5 14 TRBJ1-1
CAISRGQGNEKLFF TRBV10-3 14 TRBJ1-4
CASSVGSGGYEQYF TRBV9 14 TRBJ2-7
CASSQAGAVGGYTF TRBV14 14 TRBJ1-2
CASSLWAGDANSPLHF TRBV27 16 TRBJ1-6
CASSPGLVGATRNNEKLFF TRBV18 19 TRBJ1-4
CSVGQGGAFF TRBV29-1 10 TRBJ1-1
CASSPDRTRRNTIYF TRBV7-6 15 TRBJ1-3
CATSRDGGRWDGYTF TRBV15 15 TRBJ1-2
CASRLTGNYGYTF TRBV12-3/TRBV12-4 13 TRBJ1-2
CASSQAIGAGELFF TRBV14 14 TRBJ2-2
CASSGRQGSWNSPLHF TRBV3-1/TRBV3-2 16 TRBJ1-6
CASSELYRGGEKLFF TRBV2 15 TRBJ1-4
CASSKQGGGYEYEQYF TRBV21-1 16 TRBJ2-7